The 20 T cell receptor beta chains given below trace back to one sample, sequenced in a study of regulatory T cells in long-lasting Graves disease. According to the study, TCR beta libraries were built with iRepertoire HTBI primers and CDR3-region Arm-PCR. TCRdb processed the multiplex PCR reads anew with MiXCR; each CDR3 protein has one entry. Of over 350,000 distinct CDR3 sequences listed, about a fifth are singletons. The time point is: persistent/refractory GD, antithyroid drugs over 5 years with positive TRAb. Preparation of the TCR library used RNA extracted from PBMCs. The input for sequencing was peripheral blood mononuclear cells (PBMCs), taken when the disease was refractory, from a patient treated with antithyroid drugs. These receptors were collected from a female donor with Graves disease.

This clonotype has more than one count but fewer than ten. The chain uses TRBV29-1 and TRBJ1-2; D is undetermined. With 3 bases removed from V and 0 bases from J, the gap between germline ends came to 8 bases. The CDR3 covers 13 residues. Germline V lookup: CDR1 SQVTM, CDR2 ANQGSEA. The CDR3 spells CSVDGQTNYGYTF. The CDR3 DNA follows: TGCAGCGTTGATGGTCAGACTAACTATGGCTACACCTTC. The variable domain in full, completed from reference TRBV29-1 and TRBJ1-2, reads SAVISQKPSRDICQRGTSLTIQCQVDSQVTMMFWYRQQPGQSLTLIATANQGSEATYESGFVIDKFPISRPNLTFSTLTVSNMSPEDSSIYLCSVDGQTNYGYTFGSGTRLTVV.

Regarding this clonotype: The conserved closing phenylalanine or tryptophan is absent in this CDR3, likely reflecting a read error. The gene calls are TRBV6-5 and TRBJ2-4; TRBD1 is a possible D gene (6 bases). The germline CDR1 and CDR2 sequences are MNHEY and SVGAGI. The CDR3 has 15 residues. Trimming left V 2 bases short and J 6 bases short, with 14 bases between. The CDR3: CASSYELLQGNIQYL. The CDR3 DNA reads as TGTGCCAGCAGTTACGAGCTCCTACAGGGAAACATTCAGTACCTC.

This clonotype was detected ten times or more. J is TRBJ2-5 and V is TRBV15; 16 nucleotides line up with TRBD2. This CDR3 spans 17 amino acids. Germline V gene data show CDR1 as LNHNV and CDR2 as YYDKDF (reference sequence). The ends lost 3 bases at V and 5 bases at J; junction bases unmatched: 6. As DNA, the CDR3 is TGTGCCACCAGCAGGGGACTAGCGGGAGGGCCCAGGGAGACCCAGTACTTC. Translating it yields CATSRGLAGGPRETQYF.

This clonotype has just a few counts. The chain uses TRBV20-1 and TRBJ1-4, with 9 bases lining up with TRBD1. From germline, CDR1 is DFQATT and CDR2 SNEGSKA (reference sequence). The trim removed 3 bases at V and 8 bases at J, leaving 10 bases unmatched. CDR3 length equals 15 residues. CDR3 residues: CSASDSSDRGEKLFF. CDR3 nucleotide sequence: TGCAGTGCTAGCGACTCCTCGGACAGGGGCGAAAAACTGTTTTTT.

V usage is TRBV7-9 and J usage is TRBJ1-2; D uncertain. This CDR3 is built from 12 residues. With 6 bases removed from V and 6 bases from J, the gap between germline ends came to 11 bases. CDR1 and CDR2 from the germline V gene are SEHNR and FQNEAQ (reference sequence). The CDR3 DNA reads TGTGCCAGCAGGCCTTTCGGGGATGGCTACACCTTC. This gives the protein CASRPFGDGYTF.

This clonotype appeared a few times. The DNA for the CDR3 is TGTGCCAGTAAGGCCAGGACCGGATCCTACGAGCAGTACTTC. Protein sequence: CASKARTGSYEQYF. J is TRBJ2-7 and V is TRBV19; D remains unclear. In germline, CDR1 is LNHDA, CDR2 SQIVND (reference sequence). The CDR3 is 14 residues long. With 7 bases removed from V and 1 base from J, the gap between germline ends came to 14 bases. Variable domain in full (rest from reference TRBV19 and TRBJ2-7): DGGITQSPKYLFRKEGQNVTLSCEQNLNHDAMYWYRQDPGQGLRLIYYSQIVNDFQKGDIAEGYSVSREKKESFPLTVTSAQKNPTAFYLCASKARTGSYEQYFGPGTRLTVT.

At least ten counts were recorded for this clonotype. This rearrangement joins TRBV11-2 to TRBJ2-1; no definite D call. This CDR3 contains 12 residues. The germline V and J ends were trimmed by 3 bases and 8 bases, with 8 bases remaining between them. CDR1 is SGHAT, CDR2 FQNNGV, per germline. The CDR3 spells CASSFGRDEQFF. The CDR3 DNA reads as TGTGCCAGCAGCTTCGGACGCGATGAGCAGTTCTTC.

This clonotype was recorded a few times. The gene calls are TRBV30 and TRBJ1-1; D is unresolved. Trimming removed 1 base from V and 1 base from J, with 13 bases in between. The CDR3 has 15 amino acids. Germline CDR1 is GTSNPN and CDR2 is SVGIG (reference sequence). The CDR3 is CAWSAGSGWNTEAFF. CDR3 bases: TGTGCCTGGAGTGCAGGTTCCGGGTGGAACACTGAAGCTTTCTTT.

This clonotype was seen a few times. The J gene is TRBJ1-1, the V gene TRBV6-5; unclear D gene. CDR3 length: 14 amino acids. Per germline, CDR1 MNHEY and CDR2 SVGAGI. V was pared by 1 base and J by 0 bases, with 6 bases between. In DNA form, the CDR3 reads TGTGCCAGCAGTTACTGGGGTGTGAACACTGAAGCTTTCTTT. Its protein is CASSYWGVNTEAFF.

The chain is built from TRBV18 and TRBJ1-5; D gene unclear. Deletions cut 8 bases from V and 0 bases from J, with 11 bases between. Germline V gene sequence: CDR1 KGHSH, CDR2 LQKENI. CDR3 size: 14 residues. The CDR3 DNA reads TGTGCCAGCGGCTCGGATTATAGCAATCAGCCCCAGCATTTT. Its protein product is CASGSDYSNQPQHF.

The J gene is TRBJ2-1, the V gene TRBV11-2; D may match TRBD1 or TRBD2 (7 bases each). Germline V lookup: CDR1 SGHAT, CDR2 FQNNGV. The CDR3 extends over 13 amino acids. V was trimmed by 6 bases and J by 12 bases, leaving 18 bases between them. CDR3: CASRPPGGDGQFF. CDR3 sequence (DNA): TGTGCCAGCAGACCCCCAGGGGGGGATGGGCAGTTCTTC.

The chain is built from TRBV6-2 or TRBV6-3 and TRBJ1-4; D is possibly TRBD1 (5 bases). V was cut by 3 bases and J by 8 bases, with 10 bases left in between. CDR1 MNHEY and CDR2 SVGEGT come from the germline V gene. The length of the CDR3 is 13 residues. CDR3 DNA: TGTGCCAGCAGTTATCGGGGGGGAGAAAAACTGTTTTTT. Encoded protein: CASSYRGGEKLFF.

The J gene is TRBJ2-7, the V gene TRBV6-5, with 9 bases that match TRBD1. The CDR3 totals 18 residues. Per germline, CDR1 MNHEY and CDR2 SVGAGI. After removal of 0 bases from V and 2 bases from J, the junction contained 11 bases not matched to a gene. The CDR3 here is CASSYSLFPGTGTYEQYF. CDR3 bases: TGTGCCAGCAGTTACTCTCTTTTCCCCGGGACAGGGACCTACGAGCAGTACTTC.

The gene calls are TRBV3-1 and TRBJ2-3; D is ambiguous. The CDR3 totals 12 residues. Germline V gives CDR1 LGHDT, CDR2 YNNKEL (reference sequence). V lost 2 bases and J 3 bases, leaving 3 bases between the germline ends. The chain's CDR3 is CASSQYTDTQYF. CDR3 in DNA: TGTGCCAGCAGCCAATATACAGATACGCAGTATTTT.

The sample holds many counts of this clonotype. The chain links TRBV20-1 to TRBJ2-7; 8 bases are a match to TRBD1. This CDR3 is built from 13 residues. J gave up 1 base and V 4 bases, and 3 bases lay outside the gene matches. Germline CDR1 DFQATT, CDR2 SNEGSKA (reference sequence). The CDR3 sequence: CSATRQGSYEQYF. The CDR3 bases are TGCAGTGCTACTAGACAGGGGTCCTACGAGCAGTACTTC.

This clonotype has more than one count but fewer than ten. An end of the junction differs from the germline gene, which may be a read error. The CDR3 here is CSARVGGLNIKYF. CDR3 bases: TGCAGTGCTAGAGTTGGGGGGTTAAACATTAAGTACTTC. The chain recombines TRBV20-1 with TRBJ2-4, with D perhaps matching TRBD2 (6 bases). The CDR3 runs to 13 residues. Germline V gene data show CDR1 as DFQATT and CDR2 as SNEGSKA (reference sequence).

This clonotype was seen ten or more times. The chain combines TRBV28 with TRBJ2-7; 9 positions agree with TRBD1. The CDR3 totals 14 residues. Germline CDR1 MDHEN, CDR2 SYDVKM. V gave up 4 bases and J gave up 4 bases; unmatched junction bases: 5. The CDR3 loop reads CASSWGTGSYEQYF. The DNA for the CDR3 is TGTGCCAGCAGTTGGGGGACAGGGTCTTACGAGCAGTACTTC.

This clonotype was observed a handful of times. This chain connects TRBV6-9 to TRBJ2-2; D unresolved. CDR3 size: 15 residues. Trimming shortened V by 3 bases and J by 5 bases, and 13 bases separated the two germline ends. The germline V gene encodes CDR1 MNHGY and CDR2 SVAAGI. CDR3 loop: CASSYQSRGTGELFF. CDR3 nucleotides: TGTGCCAGCAGTTACCAATCTAGAGGAACCGGGGAGCTGTTTTTT.

J is TRBJ2-4 and V is TRBV10-3; maybe TRBD1 (6 bases). The DNA end favors TRBJ2-5, so the J call may be wrong. CDR1 is ENHRY and CDR2 is SYGVKD in the germline V gene. The CDR3 length is 15 residues. As DNA, the CDR3 is TGTGCCATCAGTGACTTTGGGGGCTCACGTGAGACCCAGTACTTC. Its protein is CAISDFGGSRETQYF.

Details on this clonotype: One end of the junction is discordant with germline, which a read error may explain. The V call is TRBV5-1, the J call TRBJ1-1; D is uncertain. CDR3 size: 15 residues. Per the germline V gene, CDR1 is SGHRS and CDR2 is YFSETQ. Here the CDR3 reads CVSSPTATRGTEAFF. The CDR3 DNA sequence: TGCGTCAGCAGCCCGACCGCTACCAGAGGAACTGAAGCTTTCTTT.